Below, one TCR beta chain is given with its context. Under the authors' procedure: From reference gene primer amplification, estimates of nucleated cell counts were derived. Here immunoSEQ multiplex PCR was the method, and the copy in TCRdb shows in-frame clones only, minus some. For V, J and clone size, that table is used; D and trimming come from the DNA. The sample contains some 320,000 clones, roughly nine tenths of which appear only once. The sample comes from a study of blood T cell repertoires in COVID-19. The sequencing sample was made of PBMCs or T cells enriched from blood (not recorded which). The TCR sequence derives from a woman between 45 and 65 years old who had been exposed to COVID-19.

CDR3 amino acids: CASSLATGSSYNSPLHF. CDR3 DNA sequence: TGTGCCAGCAGCTTGGCGACAGGGAGCTCCTATAATTCACCCCTCCACTTT. The genes are TRBV5-4 and TRBJ1-6, with 7 bases aligning to TRBD1. Germline V gene lookup returns CDR1 SGHNT and CDR2 YYREEE (reference sequence). V lost 0 bases to trimming and J lost 0 bases; unmatched junction nucleotides: 3. The CDR3 runs to 17 residues.